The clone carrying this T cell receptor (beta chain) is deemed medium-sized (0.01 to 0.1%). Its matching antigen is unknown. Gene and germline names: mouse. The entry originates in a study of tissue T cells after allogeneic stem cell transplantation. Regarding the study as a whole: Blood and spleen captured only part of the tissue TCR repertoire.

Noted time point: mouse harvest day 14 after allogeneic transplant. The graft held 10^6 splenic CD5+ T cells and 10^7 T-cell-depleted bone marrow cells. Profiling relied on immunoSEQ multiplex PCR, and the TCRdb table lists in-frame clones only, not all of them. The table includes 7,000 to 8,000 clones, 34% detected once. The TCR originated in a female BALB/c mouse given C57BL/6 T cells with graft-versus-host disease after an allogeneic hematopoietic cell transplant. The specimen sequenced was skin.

CDR3 DNA, as far as it was read: TGTGCCAGCAGGGGGGGGCCTGGAAATACGCTCTAT. Translated: CASRGGPGNTLY. The complete CDR3 sequence is CASRGGPGNTLYF. The V gene is TRBV26, the J gene TRBJ1-3, with D possibly TRBD1 on 6 matching bases. The read terminates 1 residue before the CDR3 end, so the remaining end is supplied by the germline J gene. The CDR3 length is 13 residues. CDR1 and CDR2 from the germline V gene are KGHPV and FQNQEV (reference sequence). V was pared by 6 bases and J by 2 bases, with 8 bases between.